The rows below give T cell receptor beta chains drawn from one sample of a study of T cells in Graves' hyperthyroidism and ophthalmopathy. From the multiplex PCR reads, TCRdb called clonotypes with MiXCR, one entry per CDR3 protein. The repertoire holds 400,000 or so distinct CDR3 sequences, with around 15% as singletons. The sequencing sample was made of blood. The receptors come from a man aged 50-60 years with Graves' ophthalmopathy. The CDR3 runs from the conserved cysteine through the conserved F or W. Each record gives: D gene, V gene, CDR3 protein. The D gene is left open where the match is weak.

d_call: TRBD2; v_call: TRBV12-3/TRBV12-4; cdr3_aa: CASSRTGGRNNEQFF
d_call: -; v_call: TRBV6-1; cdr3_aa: CASRGGQTSTDTQYF
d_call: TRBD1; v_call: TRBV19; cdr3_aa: CATGDSYTEAFF
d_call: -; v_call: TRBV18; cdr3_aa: CASSPDTLYTEAFF
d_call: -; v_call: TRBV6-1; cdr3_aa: CASRSEAGMNERFF
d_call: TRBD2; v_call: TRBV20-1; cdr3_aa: CSATALAGLAGYTQYF
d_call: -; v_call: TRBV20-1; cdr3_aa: CSAIGGQETQYF
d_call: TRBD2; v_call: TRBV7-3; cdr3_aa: CASSFWTSGNNYNEQFF
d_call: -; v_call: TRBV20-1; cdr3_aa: CSAREIPGSYQPQHF
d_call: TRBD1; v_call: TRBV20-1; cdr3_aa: CSAHPMTRDRNSPLHF
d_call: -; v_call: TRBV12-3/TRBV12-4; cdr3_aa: CASSLMGGSGNTIYF
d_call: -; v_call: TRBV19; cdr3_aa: CASNGLGNTIYF
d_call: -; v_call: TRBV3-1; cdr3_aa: CASSPYAGNIQYF
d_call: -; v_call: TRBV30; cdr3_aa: CAWSRQSRFEQYF
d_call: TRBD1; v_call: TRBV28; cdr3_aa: CASQSGGLYGYTF
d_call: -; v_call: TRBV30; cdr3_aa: CAWRGQLANTEAFF
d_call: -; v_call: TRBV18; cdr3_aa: CASSPPSRAALNEQFF
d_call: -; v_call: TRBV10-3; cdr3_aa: CAITAGTERIYEQYF
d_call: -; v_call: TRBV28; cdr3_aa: CASSLDPPVGEQFF
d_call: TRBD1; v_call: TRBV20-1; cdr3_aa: CSASSSGQGQQETQYF
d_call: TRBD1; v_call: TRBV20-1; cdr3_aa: CSASQTGGAYNEQFF
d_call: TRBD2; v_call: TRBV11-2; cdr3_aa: CASSMQGGAYNEQFF
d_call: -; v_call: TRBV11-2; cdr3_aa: CASSSPTRIMNTEAFF
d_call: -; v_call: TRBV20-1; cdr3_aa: CSAGTSGELFF
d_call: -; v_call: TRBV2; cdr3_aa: CASGGGASNQPQHF
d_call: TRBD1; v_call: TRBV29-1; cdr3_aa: CSVKRAGTGIYEQYF
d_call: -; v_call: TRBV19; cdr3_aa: CASSISGTDRNTIYF
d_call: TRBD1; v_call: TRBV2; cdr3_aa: CASSERGHTEAFF
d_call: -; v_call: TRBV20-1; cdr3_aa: CSAKAKYYEQYF
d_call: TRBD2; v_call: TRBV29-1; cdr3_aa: CSVEDRLAGVSDTQYF
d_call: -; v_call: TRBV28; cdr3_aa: CAILENEEKLFF
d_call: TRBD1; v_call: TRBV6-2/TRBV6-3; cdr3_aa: CASSYGQGAADTQYF
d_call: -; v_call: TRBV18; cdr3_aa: CASSPTAADTQYF
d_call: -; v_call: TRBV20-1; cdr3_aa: CSASGGQTYEQYF
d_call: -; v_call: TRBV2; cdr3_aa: CASSELSYEQYF
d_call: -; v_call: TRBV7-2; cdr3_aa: CASSFGTYNEQFF
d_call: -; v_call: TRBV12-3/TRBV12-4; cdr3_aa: CASSKDSPGAEAFF
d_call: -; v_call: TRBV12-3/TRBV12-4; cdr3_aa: CASQHHSKNTEAFF
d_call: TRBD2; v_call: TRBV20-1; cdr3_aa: CSARGPSGVNTGELFF
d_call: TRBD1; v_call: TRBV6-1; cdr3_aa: CASKGQGANYGYTF
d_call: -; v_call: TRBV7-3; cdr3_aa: CASSFGSSSYNEQFF